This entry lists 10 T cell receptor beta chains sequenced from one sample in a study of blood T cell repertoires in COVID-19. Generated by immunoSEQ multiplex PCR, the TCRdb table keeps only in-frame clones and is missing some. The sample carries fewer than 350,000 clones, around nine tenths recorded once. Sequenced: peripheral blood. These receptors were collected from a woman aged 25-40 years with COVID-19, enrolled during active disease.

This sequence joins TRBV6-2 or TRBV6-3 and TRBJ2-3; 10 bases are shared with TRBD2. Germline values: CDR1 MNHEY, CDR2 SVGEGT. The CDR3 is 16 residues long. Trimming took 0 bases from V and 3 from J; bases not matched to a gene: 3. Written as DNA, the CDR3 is TGTGCCAGCAGTTACTCACCTAGCGGGAGAACAGATACGCAGTATTTT. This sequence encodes CASSYSPSGRTDTQYF.

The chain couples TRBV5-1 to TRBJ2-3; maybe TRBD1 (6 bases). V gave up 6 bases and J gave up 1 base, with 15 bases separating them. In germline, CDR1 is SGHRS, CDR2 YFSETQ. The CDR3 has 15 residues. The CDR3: CASTRGMGGTDTQYF. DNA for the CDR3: TGCGCCAGCACCAGGGGAATGGGAGGCACAGATACGCAGTATTTT.

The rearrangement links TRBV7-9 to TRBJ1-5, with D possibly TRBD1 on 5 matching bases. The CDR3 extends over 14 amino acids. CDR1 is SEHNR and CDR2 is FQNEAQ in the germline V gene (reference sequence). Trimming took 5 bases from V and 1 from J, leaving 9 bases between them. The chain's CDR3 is CASSLPGSNQPQHF. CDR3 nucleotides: TGTGCCAGCAGCCTCCCAGGGAGCAATCAGCCCCAGCATTTT. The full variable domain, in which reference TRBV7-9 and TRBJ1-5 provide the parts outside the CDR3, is DTGVSQNPRHKITKRGQNVTFRCDPISEHNRLYWYRQTLGQGPEFLTYFQNEAQLEKSRLLSDRFSAERPKGSFSTLEIQRTEQGDSAMYLCASSLPGSNQPQHFGDGTRLSIL.

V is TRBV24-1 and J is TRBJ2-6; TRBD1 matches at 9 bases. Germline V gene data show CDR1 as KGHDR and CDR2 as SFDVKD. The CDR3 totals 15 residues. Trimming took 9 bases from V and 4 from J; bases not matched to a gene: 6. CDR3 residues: CATGGQGSGANVLTF. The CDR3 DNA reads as TGTGCCACCGGGGGACAGGGCTCCGGGGCCAACGTCCTGACTTTC.

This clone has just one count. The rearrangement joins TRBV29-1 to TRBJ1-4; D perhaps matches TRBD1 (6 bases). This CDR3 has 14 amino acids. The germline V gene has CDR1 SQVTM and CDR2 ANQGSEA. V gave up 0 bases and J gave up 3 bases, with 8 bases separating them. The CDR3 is CSVEERGSNEKLFF. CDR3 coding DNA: TGCAGCGTTGAAGAGAGGGGGTCTAATGAAAAACTGTTTTTT.

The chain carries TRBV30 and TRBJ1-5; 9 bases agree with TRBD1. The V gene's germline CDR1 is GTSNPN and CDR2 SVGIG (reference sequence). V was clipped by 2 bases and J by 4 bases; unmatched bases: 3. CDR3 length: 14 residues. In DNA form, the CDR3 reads TGTGCCTGGAGTACAGGGGGCCGGAATCAGCCCCAGCATTTT. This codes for CAWSTGGRNQPQHF.

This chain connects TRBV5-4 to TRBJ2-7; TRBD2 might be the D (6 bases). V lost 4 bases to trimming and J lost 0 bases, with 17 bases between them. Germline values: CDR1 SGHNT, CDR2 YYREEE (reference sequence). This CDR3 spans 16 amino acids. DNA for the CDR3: TGTGCCAGCAGCAATCGTCAAGCGGGCCTCTCCTACGAGCAGTACTTC. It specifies CASSNRQAGLSYEQYF.

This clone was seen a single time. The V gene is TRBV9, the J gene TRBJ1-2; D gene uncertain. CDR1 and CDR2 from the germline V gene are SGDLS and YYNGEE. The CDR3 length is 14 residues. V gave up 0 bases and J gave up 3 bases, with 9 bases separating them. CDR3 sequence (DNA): TGTGCCAGCAGCGTAGGTCCGCGGGACTATGGCTACACCTTC. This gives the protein CASSVGPRDYGYTF.

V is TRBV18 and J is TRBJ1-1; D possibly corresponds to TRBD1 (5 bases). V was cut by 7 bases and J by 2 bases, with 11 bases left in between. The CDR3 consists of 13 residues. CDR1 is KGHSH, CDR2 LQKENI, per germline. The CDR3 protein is CASLHRLNTEAFF. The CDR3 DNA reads TGTGCCAGCTTACACAGGCTCAACACTGAAGCTTTCTTT.

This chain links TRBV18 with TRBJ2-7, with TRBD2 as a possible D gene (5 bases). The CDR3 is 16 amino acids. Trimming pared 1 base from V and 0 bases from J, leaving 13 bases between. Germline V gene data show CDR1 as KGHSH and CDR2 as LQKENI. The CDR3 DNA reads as TGTGCCAGCTCACCACTAAGTTGGAGGAGCTCCTACGAGCAGTACTTC. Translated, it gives CASSPLSWRSSYEQYF.